The 10 T cell receptor beta chains given below trace back to one sample, sequenced in a study of blood T cells in healthy people across ages (dated by TCRdb to the mid-2010s). Libraries came from 5' RACE. A second PCR of about 7 to 12 cycles was performed with a sample-barcoded 5' primer and a J-beta primer mix. TCRdb cleaned the public reads at Q25 with fastp, built clones with MiXCR and kept in-frame beta chains. When rows share a CDR3 protein, they turn into one entry using the most common DNA and genes. The sample table shows over 1,500,000 distinct CDR3 sequences, and about two fifths are seen once. The top ten hold under 30% of the sample. Source material: blood. All receptors come from a human donor in good health.

CDR3 amino acids: CASRVSGGVTDTQYF. The CDR3 nucleotides are TGTGCCAGCAGAGTCAGCGGGGGGGTCACAGATACGCAGTATTTT. V gene TRBV6-5 combines with J gene TRBJ2-3; TRBD2 agrees at 10 bases. There are 15 residues in the CDR3. After removal of 6 bases from V and 2 bases from J, the junction contained 5 bases not matched to a gene. Germline assignment: CDR1 MNHEY and CDR2 SVGAGI.

The CDR3 DNA is TGTGCCAGCTCACGGGAACGGGACAGACCCTACGAGCAGTACTTC. It is translated as CASSRERDRPYEQYF. The rearrangement joins TRBV18 to TRBJ2-4, with 7 bases matching TRBD1. The J call may be incorrect, as the DNA end agrees better with TRBJ2-7. This CDR3 is 15 amino acids long. The germline CDR1 and CDR2 sequences are KGHSH and LQKENI.

The rearrangement joins TRBV12-3 or TRBV12-4 to TRBJ1-4, with D perhaps TRBD1 (6 bases). The CDR3 extends over 12 amino acids. V lost 4 bases and J 8 bases, leaving 8 bases between the germline ends. The DNA of the CDR3 is TGTGCCAGCAGTTCGCAGGGGGAAAAACTGTTTTTT. Translation: CASSSQGEKLFF.

This clonotype came up many times. The J gene is TRBJ2-7, the V gene TRBV4-3, with TRBD2 matching over 11 bases. J was trimmed by 2 bases and V by 3 bases; bases with no gene match: 3. The CDR3 extends over 15 amino acids. Germline assignment: CDR1 LGHNA and CDR2 YSLEER. In nucleotides, the CDR3 is TGCGCCAGCAGCCACACTAGCGGGGGCCCCTACGAGCAGTACTTC. This gives the protein CASSHTSGGPYEQYF.

The chain couples TRBV29-1 to TRBJ1-2; D perhaps matches TRBD1 (5 bases). V lost 5 bases and J 6 bases, leaving 19 bases between the germline ends. Per germline, CDR1 SQVTM and CDR2 ANQGSEA. This CDR3 is 14 amino acids long. The DNA for the CDR3 is TGCAGCGTTTACGAGGGGTTACGTTTACATGGCTACACCTTC. Translation: CSVYEGLRLHGYTF.

The chain has TRBV5-5 and TRBJ2-4, with D unclear. Judging by the DNA end, TRBJ2-7 fits better; the J call may be wrong. This CDR3 has 14 residues. Germline CDR1 reads SGHKS; CDR2 reads YYEKEE (reference sequence). Here the CDR3 reads CASSLESDRYEQYF. In nucleotides, the CDR3 is TGTGCCAGCAGCTTGGAGTCAGACCGCTACGAGCAGTACTTC.

In its sample, this clonotype was seen a few times. The J gene is TRBJ2-7, the V gene TRBV7-2; tentatively, D is TRBD2 (5 bases). CDR1 and CDR2 (germline): SGHTA, FQGNSA. This CDR3 has 14 residues. Trimming left V 2 bases short and J 12 bases short, with 20 bases between. The CDR3 DNA reads as TGTGCCAGCAGCTTAACGCAATCGACTAACTTTGCGTACTTC. Amino acids: CASSLTQSTNFAYF.

J is TRBJ1-1 and V is TRBV4-2; TRBD1 is a possible D gene (6 bases). The CDR3 sequence is 19 residues long. V was pared by 3 bases and J by 5 bases, with 28 bases between. Per the germline V gene, CDR1 is LGHNA and CDR2 is YNFKEQ. This CDR3 reads CASSQILQGRGGRETEAFF. DNA of the CDR3: TGTGCCAGCAGCCAGATCCTCCAGGGTCGAGGGGGGAGGGAGACTGAAGCTTTCTTT.

This clonotype is a singleton in its sample. The chain uses TRBV7-9 and TRBJ2-3; the match to TRBD2 covers 8 bases. This CDR3 has 18 amino acids. Germline values: CDR1 SEHNR, CDR2 FQNEAQ (reference sequence). The junction had 19 bases not matched to a gene; V was cut back by 5 bases and J by 6 bases. CDR3 amino acids: CASSLGNTGLERFDTQYF. CDR3 nucleotides: TGTGCCAGCAGCCTCGGAAACACGGGACTAGAAAGATTCGATACGCAGTATTTT.

This clonotype was observed a handful of times. This chain links TRBV5-1 with TRBJ2-1; TRBD1 matches at 10 bases. V lost 4 bases to trimming and J lost 6 bases; unmatched junction nucleotides: 4. Germline V gives CDR1 SGHRS, CDR2 YFSETQ. The CDR3 is 14 amino acids. The CDR3 DNA reads TGCGCCAGCAGCCCCGGGACAGGGGTCAATGAGCAGTTCTTC. This encodes CASSPGTGVNEQFF.